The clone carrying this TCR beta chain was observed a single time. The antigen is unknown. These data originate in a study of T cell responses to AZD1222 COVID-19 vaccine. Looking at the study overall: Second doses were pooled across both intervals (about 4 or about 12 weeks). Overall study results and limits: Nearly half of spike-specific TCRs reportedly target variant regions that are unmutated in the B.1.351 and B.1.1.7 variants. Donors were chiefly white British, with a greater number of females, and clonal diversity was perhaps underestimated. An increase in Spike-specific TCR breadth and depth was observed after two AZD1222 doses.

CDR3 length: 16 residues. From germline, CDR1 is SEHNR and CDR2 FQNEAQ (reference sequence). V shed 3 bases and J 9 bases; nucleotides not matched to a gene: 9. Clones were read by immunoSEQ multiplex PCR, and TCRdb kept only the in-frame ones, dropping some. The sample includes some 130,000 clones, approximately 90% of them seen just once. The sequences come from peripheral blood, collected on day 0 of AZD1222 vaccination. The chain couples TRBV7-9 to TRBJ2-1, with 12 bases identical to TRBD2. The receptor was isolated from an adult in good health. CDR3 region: CASSFSPSGGAFEQFF. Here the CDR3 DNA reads TGTGCCAGCAGCTTTTCCCCTAGCGGGGGGGCCTTTGAGCAGTTCTTC.